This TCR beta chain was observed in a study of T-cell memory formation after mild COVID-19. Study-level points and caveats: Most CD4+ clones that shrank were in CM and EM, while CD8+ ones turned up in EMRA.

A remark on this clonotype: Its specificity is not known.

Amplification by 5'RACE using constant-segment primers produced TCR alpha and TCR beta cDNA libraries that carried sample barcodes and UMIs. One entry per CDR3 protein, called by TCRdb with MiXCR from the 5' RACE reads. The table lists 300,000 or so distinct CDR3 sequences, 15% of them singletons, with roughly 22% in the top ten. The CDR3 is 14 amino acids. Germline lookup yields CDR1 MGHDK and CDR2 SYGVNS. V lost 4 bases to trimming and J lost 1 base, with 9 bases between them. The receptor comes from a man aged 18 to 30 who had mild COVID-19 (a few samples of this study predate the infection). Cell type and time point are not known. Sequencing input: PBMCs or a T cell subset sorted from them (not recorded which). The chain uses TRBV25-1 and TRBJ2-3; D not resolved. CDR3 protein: CASSVLFGTDTQYF. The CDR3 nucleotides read TGTGCCAGCAGTGTGTTATTCGGCACAGATACGCAGTATTTT.